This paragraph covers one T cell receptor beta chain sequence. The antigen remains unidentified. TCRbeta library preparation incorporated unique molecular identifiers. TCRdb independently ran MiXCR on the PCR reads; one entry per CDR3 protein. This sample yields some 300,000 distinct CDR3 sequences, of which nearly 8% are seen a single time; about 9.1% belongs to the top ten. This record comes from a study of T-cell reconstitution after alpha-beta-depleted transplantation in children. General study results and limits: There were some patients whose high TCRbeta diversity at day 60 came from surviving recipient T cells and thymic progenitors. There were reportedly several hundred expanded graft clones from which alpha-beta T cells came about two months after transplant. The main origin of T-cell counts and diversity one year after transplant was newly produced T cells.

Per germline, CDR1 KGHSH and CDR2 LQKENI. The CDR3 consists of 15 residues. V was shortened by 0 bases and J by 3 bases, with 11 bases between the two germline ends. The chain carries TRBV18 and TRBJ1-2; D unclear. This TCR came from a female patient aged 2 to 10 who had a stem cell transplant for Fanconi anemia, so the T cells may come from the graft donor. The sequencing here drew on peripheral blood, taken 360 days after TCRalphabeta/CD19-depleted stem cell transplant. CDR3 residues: CASSPPFPEYYGYTF. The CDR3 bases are TGTGCCAGCTCACCACCGTTCCCAGAATACTATGGCTACACCTTC.